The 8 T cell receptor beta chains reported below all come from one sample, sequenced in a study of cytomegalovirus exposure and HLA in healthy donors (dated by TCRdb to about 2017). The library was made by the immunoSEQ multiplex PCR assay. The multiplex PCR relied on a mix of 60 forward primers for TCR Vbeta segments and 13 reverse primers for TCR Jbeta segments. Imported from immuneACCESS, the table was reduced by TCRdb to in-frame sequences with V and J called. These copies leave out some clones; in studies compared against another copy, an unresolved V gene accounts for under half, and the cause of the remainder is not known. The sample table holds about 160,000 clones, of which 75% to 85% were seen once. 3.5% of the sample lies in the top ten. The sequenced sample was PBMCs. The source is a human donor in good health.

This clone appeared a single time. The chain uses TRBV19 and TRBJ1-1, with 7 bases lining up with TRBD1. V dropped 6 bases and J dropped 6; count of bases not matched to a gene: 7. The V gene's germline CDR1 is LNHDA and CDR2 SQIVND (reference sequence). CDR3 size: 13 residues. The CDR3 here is CASSVTGLAEAFF. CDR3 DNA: TGTGCCAGTAGCGTGACAGGGTTGGCTGAAGCTTTCTTT.

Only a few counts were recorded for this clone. The CDR3 bases are TGTGCCAGTAGTGCCGGGGGGGCCCCCCAAGAGACCCAGTACTTC. This gives the protein CASSAGGAPQETQYF. V and J are TRBV19 and TRBJ2-5, with 8 positions matching TRBD2. Trimming took 5 bases from V and 1 from J; bases not matched to a gene: 6. The CDR3 is 15 amino acids. CDR1 and CDR2 from the germline V gene are LNHDA and SQIVND (reference sequence).

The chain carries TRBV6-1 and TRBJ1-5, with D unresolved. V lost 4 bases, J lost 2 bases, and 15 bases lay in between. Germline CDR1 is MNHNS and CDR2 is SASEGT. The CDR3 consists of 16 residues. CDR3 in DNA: TGTGCCAGCAGTGGGCCGGGGAGTCTTGGCAATCAGCCCCAGCATTTT. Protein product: CASSGPGSLGNQPQHF.

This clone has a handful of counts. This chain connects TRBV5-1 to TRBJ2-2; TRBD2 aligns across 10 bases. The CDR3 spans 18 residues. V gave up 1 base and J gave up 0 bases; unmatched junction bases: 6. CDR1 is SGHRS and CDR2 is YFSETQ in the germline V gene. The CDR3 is CASSLTPSGGPNTGELFF. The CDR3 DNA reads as TGCGCCAGCAGCTTGACCCCTAGCGGGGGTCCGAACACCGGGGAGCTGTTTTTT.

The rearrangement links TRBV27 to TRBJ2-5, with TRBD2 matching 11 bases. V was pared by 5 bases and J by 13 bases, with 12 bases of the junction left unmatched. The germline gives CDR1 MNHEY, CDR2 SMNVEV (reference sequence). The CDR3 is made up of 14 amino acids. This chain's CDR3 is CASSPNPLSGGAYF. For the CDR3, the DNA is TGTGCCAGCAGTCCTAACCCCCTTAGCGGGGGGGCGTACTTC.

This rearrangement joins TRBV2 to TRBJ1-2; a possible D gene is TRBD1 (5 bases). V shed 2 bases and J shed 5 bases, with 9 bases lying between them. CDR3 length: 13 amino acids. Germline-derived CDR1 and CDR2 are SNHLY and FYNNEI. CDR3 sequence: CASSERGGYGYTF. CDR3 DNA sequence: TGTGCCAGCAGTGAAAGGGGTGGGTATGGCTACACCTTC.

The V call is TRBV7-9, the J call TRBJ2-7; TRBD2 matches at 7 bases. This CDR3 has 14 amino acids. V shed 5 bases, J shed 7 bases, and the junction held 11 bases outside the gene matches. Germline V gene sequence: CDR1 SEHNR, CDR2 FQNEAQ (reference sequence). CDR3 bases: TGTGCCAGCAGCCCGAAACGGGGGGAGGTTGAGCAGTACTTC. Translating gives CASSPKRGEVEQYF.

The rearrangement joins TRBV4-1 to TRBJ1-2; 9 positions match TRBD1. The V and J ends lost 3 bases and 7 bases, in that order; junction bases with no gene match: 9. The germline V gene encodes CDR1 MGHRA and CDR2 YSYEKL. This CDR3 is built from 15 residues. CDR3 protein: CASSQPPGQGRGYTF. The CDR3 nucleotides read TGCGCCAGCAGCCAGCCCCCGGGACAGGGCCGTGGCTACACCTTC.